This T cell receptor (beta chain) was profiled in a study of blood T cells in healthy people across ages. This clonotype occurred once. Each sample yielded at least 5.5 micrograms of PBMC total RNA. The germline V gene has CDR1 SGHTA and CDR2 FQGNSA. V was clipped by 2 bases and J by 1 base; unmatched bases: 7. The CDR3 covers 16 residues. Then a second PCR, running roughly 7 to 11 cycles, was carried out with a sample-barcoded 5' primer and a J-beta primer mix. A template-switch adaptor that had 12 random nucleotides put a tag on each cDNA molecule. MiXCR was run by TCRdb on the 5' RACE reads, yielding one entry per CDR3 protein. The sample holds approximately 1.5 million distinct CDR3 sequences, under 55% seen once.

The sample was blood. The TCR was taken from a woman under 30 in good health. The chain is built from TRBV7-2 and TRBJ1-2, with TRBD1 matching 7 bases. CDR3 bases: TGTGCCAGCAGCTTAAAGGTGCAGGGGGGTAACTATGGCTACACCTTC. Protein sequence: CASSLKVQGGNYGYTF. Full variable domain (missing parts from reference TRBV7-2 and TRBJ1-2): GAGVSQSPSNKVTEKGKDVELRCDPISGHTALYWYRQSLGQGLEFLIYFQGNSAPDKSGLPSDRFSAERTGGSVSTLTIQRTQQEDSAVYLCASSLKVQGGNYGYTFGSGTRLTVV.